This T cell receptor beta chain was sequenced in a study of T cell repertoires in cytomegalovirus infection. As for the study in general: Evidence of both CMV infection and a matching HLA type came from public TCR beta signatures. General study results and limits: Dominant in the ex vivo response were TCR beta clonotypes restricted by HLA-C and specific for CMV.

TCRdb re-derived calls from the reads in MiXCR, one entry per CDR3 protein. Of about 180,000 distinct CDR3 sequences in the sample, around 14% were seen once. This CDR3 spans 15 amino acids. V shed 4 bases and J 6 bases; nucleotides not matched to a gene: 5. Germline V gene data show CDR1 as SQVTM and CDR2 as ANQGSEA. On this clonotype itself: Its antigen is still unknown.

Material for sequencing was PBMCs. The chain is built from TRBV29-1 and TRBJ2-1, with 14 bases matching TRBD2. This TCR came from a human donor in good health (CMV status not recorded). Some clones in this sample may be carry-over from other donors' samples. The CDR3 spells CSVVGLAGASNEQFF. CDR3 in DNA: TGCAGCGTTGTGGGACTAGCGGGAGCCAGCAATGAGCAGTTCTTC.